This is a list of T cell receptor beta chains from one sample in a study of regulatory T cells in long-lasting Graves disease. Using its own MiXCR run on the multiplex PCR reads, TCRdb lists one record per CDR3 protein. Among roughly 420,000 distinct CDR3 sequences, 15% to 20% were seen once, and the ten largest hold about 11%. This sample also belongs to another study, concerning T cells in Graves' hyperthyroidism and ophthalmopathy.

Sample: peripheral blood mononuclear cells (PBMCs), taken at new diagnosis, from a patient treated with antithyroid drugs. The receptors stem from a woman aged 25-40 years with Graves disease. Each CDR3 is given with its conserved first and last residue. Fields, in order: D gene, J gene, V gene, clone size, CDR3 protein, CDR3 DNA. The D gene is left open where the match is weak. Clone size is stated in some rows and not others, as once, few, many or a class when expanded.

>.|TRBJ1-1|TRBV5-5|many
CASSFSNSNTEAFF
TGTGCCAGCAGCTTTAGTAATAGTAACACTGAAGCTTTCTTT
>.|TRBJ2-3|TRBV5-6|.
CASSIGISTDTQYF
TGTGCCAGCTCGATAGGGATCAGCACAGATACGCAGTATTTT
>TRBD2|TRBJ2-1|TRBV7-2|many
CASSWRLAGNNEQFF
TGTGCCAGCAGCTGGCGACTAGCGGGAAACAATGAGCAGTTCTTC
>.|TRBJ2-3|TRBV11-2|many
CASSNREDTQYF
TGTGCCAGCAGTAACCGGGAAGATACGCAGTATTTT
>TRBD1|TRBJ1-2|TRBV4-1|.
CASSQGQGRMHYGYTF
TGCGCCAGCAGCCAAGGACAGGGGAGGATGCACTATGGCTACACCTTC
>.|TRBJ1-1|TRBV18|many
CASSPTVATLNTEAFF
TGTGCCAGCTCACCAACGGTCGCAACCTTGAACACTGAAGCTTTCTTT
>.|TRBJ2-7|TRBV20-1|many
CSAREGTYEQYF
TGCAGTGCTAGAGAGGGTACCTACGAGCAGTACTTC
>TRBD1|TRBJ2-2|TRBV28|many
CASSPTTGTEGTGELFF
TGTGCCAGCAGTCCAACTACCGGGACAGAGGGCACCGGGGAGCTGTTTTTT
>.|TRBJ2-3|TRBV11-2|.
CASSFRQGGNTQYF
TGTGCCAGCAGCTTTCGCCAGGGGGGGAATACGCAGTATTTT
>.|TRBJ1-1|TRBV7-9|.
CASSEQGLDTEAFF
TGTGCCAGCAGCGAGCAGGGGTTAGACACTGAAGCTTTCTTT
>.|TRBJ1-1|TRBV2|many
CASVKENTEAFF
TGTGCCAGCGTAAAGGAGAACACTGAAGCTTTCTTT
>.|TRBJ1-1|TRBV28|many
CASKGPMNTEAFF
TGTGCCAGCAAAGGACCTATGAACACTGAAGCTTTCTTT
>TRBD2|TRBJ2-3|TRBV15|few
CATSRRRGSRETDTQYF
TGTGCCACCAGCAGAAGACGCGGGAGTAGGGAGACAGATACGCAGTATTTT
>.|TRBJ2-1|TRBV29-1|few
CSATARGYEQFF
TGCAGCGCCACCGCTAGGGGCTATGAGCAGTTCTTC
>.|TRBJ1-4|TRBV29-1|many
CSVLGEAANEKLFF
TGCAGCGTTTTAGGGGAAGCGGCTAATGAAAAACTGTTTTTT
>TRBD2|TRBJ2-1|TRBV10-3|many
CAISESGRSGTSGRRGPYNEQFF
TGTGCCATCAGTGAGTCCGGAAGATCCGGGACTAGCGGGAGGAGGGGGCCCTACAATGAGCAGTTCTTC
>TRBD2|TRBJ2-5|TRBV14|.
CASSPLAGGPVLNKETQYF
TGTGCCAGCAGCCCGCTAGCGGGAGGGCCGGTTCTCAACAAAGAGACCCAGTACTTC
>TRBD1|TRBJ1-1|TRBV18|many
CASSPGTASEAFF
TGTGCCAGCTCACCAGGGACAGCCAGTGAAGCTTTCTTT
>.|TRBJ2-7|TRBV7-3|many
CASSLTAQGGEQYF
TGTGCCAGCAGCCTCACGGCTCAGGGTGGCGAGCAGTACTTC
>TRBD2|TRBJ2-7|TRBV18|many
CASSPPRTSGEQYF
TGTGCCAGCTCACCACCGAGGACTAGCGGCGAGCAGTACTTC
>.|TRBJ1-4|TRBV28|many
CASSPTAMTALGEKLFF
TGTGCCAGCAGTCCCACGGCCATGACAGCTTTAGGTGAAAAACTGTTTTTT
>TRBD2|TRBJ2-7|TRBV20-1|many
CSARTSGVKEQYF
TGCAGTGCACGGACTAGCGGAGTTAAGGAGCAGTACTTC
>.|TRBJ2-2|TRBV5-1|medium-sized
CASSVVGDTGELFF
TGTGCCAGCAGCGTAGTGGGGGACACCGGGGAGCTGTTTTTT
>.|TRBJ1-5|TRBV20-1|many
CSARNRVGQPQHF
TGCAGTGCTAGAAACAGGGTAGGTCAGCCCCAGCATTTT
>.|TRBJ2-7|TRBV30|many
CAWSVHTYEQYF
TGTGCCTGGAGTGTACACACCTACGAGCAGTACTTC
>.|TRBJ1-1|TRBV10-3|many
CAISESQGSPEAFF
TGTGCCATCAGTGAGTCTCAGGGTAGTCCTGAAGCTTTCTTT
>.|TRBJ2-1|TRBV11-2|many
CASSSRGNNEQFF
TGTGCCAGCAGCTCTCGGGGGAACAATGAGCAGTTCTTC
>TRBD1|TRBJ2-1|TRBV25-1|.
CASSEFSGTGGTEQFF
TGTGCCAGCAGTGAATTTTCCGGGACAGGGGGCACTGAGCAGTTCTTC
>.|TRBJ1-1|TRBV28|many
CASRVTGMRTEAFF
TGTGCCAGCAGGGTAACAGGGATGCGGACTGAAGCTTTCTTT
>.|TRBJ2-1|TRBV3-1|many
CASSQAPSLGYNEQFF
TGTGCCAGCAGCCAAGCCCCTAGCTTGGGGTACAATGAGCAGTTCTTC
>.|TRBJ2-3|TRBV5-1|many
CASSKTGADTQYF
TGCGCCAGCAGCAAAACTGGGGCAGATACGCAGTATTTT
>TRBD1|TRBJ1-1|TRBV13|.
CASSQTGQGETEAFF
TGTGCCAGCAGCCAAACCGGACAGGGAGAGACTGAAGCTTTCTTT
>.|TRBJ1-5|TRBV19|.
CASLDGGFGNQPQHF
TGTGCCAGTCTCGACGGGGGATTCGGGAATCAGCCCCAGCATTTT
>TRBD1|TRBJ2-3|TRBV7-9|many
CASSADRTGTQYF
TGTGCCAGCAGCGCGGACCGGACAGGGACGCAGTATTTT
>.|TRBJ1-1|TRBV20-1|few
CSVGGVANTEAFF
TGCAGTGTTGGGGGGGTGGCGAACACTGAAGCTTTCTTT
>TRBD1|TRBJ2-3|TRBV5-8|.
CASSLGTGLSTDTQYF
TGTGCCAGCAGCTTGGGGACAGGGTTAAGCACAGATACGCAGTATTTT
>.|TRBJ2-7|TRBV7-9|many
CASSLAGLYEQYF
TGTGCCAGCAGCTTAGCGGGACTCTACGAGCAGTACTTC
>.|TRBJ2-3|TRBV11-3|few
CASSIDPEEGTQYF
TGTGCCAGCAGTATAGACCCGGAGGAGGGTACGCAGTATTTT
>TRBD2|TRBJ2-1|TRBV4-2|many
CASSQLLSGRVKGRNEQFF
TGTGCCAGCAGCCAACTTCTTAGCGGGAGGGTGAAAGGACGCAATGAGCAGTTCTTC
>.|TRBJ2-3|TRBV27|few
CASSLKGGAQYF
TGTGCCAGCAGTTTAAAGGGGGGGGCGCAGTATTTT
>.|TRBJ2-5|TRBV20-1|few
CSGEKPGFQETQYF
TGCAGTGGAGAAAAGCCAGGGTTCCAAGAGACCCAGTACTTC
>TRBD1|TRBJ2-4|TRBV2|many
CASSPDRENIQYF
TGTGCCAGCAGTCCGGACAGGGAAAACATTCAGTACTTC
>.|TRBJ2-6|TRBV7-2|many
CASSAGANVLTF
TGTGCCAGCTCGGCTGGGGCCAACGTCCTGACTTTC
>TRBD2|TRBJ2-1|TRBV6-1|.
CASSDPGLAGGDEQFF
TGTGCCAGCAGTGACCCGGGACTAGCGGGAGGTGATGAGCAGTTCTTC
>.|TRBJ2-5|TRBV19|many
CASSKADQGAQYF
TGTGCCAGTAGTAAAGCGGACCAAGGGGCCCAGTACTTC
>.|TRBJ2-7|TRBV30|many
CAWSVFGQGYEQYF
TGTGCCTGGAGTGTATTTGGCCAGGGCTACGAGCAGTACTTC
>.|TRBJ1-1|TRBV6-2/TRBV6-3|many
CASSYSTRGVTEAFF
TGTGCCAGCAGTTACTCAACCCGTGGAGTAACTGAAGCTTTCTTT
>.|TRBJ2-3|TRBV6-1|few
CASSRTPGADTQYF
TGTGCCAGCAGTAGGACTCCCGGGGCAGATACGCAGTATTTT
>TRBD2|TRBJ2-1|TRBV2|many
CAGSGDYNEQFF
TGTGCCGGTAGCGGGGACTACAATGAGCAGTTCTTC